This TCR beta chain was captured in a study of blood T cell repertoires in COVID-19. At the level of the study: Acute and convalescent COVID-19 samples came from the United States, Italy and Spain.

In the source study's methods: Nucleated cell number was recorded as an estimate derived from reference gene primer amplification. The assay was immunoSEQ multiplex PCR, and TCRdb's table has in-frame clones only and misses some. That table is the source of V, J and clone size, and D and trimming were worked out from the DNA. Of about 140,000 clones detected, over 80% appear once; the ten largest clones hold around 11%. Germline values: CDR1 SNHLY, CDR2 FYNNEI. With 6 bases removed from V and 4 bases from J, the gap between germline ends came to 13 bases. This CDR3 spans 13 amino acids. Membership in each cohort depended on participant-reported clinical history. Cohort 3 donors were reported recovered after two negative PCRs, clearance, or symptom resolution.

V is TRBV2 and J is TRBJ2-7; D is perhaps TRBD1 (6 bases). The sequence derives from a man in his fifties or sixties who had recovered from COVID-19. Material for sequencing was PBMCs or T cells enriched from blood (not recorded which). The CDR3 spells CASSPDRIYEQYF. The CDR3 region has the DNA TGTGCCAGCAGCCCCGACAGGATTTACGAGCAGTACTTC.